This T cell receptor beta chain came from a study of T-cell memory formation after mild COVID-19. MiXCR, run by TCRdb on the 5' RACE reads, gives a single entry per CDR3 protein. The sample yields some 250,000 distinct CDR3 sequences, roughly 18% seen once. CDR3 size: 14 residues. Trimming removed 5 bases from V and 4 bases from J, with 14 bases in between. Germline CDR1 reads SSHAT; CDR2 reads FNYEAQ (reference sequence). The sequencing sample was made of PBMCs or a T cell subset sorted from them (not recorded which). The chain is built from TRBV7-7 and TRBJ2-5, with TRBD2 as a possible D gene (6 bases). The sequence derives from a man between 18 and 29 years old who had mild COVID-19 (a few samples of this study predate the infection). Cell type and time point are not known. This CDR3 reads CASSRTSIRETQYF. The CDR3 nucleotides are TGTGCCAGCAGCAGAACTAGCATTCGAGAGACCCAGTACTTC.